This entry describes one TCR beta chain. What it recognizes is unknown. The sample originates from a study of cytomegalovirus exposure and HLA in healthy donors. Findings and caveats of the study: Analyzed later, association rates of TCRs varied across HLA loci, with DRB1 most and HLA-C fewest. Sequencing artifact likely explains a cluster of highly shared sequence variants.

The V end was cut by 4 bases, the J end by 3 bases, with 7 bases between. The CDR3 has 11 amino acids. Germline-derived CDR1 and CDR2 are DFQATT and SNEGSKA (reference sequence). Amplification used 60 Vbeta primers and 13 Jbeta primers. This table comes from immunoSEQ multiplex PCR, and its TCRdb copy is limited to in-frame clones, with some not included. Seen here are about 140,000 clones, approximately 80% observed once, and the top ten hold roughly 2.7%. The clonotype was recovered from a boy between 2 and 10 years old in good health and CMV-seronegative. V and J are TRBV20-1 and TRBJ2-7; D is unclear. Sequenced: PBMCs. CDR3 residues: CSATVVYEQYF. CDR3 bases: TGCAGTGCTACTGTCGTCTACGAGCAGTACTTC.